This T cell receptor beta chain appears in the sequencing data of a study of CD8 T cells in Susac syndrome. The multiple sclerosis control cohort comprised treatment-naive individuals presenting with stable or active relapsing-remitting disease. TEMRA cells were FACS-enriched, with CD8+ and CD4+ T cells isolated negatively. Findings of the study overall: The authors acknowledged that the study's TCR sequencing and HLA analysis involved relatively few individuals.

As regards this clonotype: The antigen is undetermined.

The RNA, about 0.5 to 1 ug, was put through reverse transcription using random hexamers. The amplification used immunoSEQ multiplex PCR on TCR beta CDR3; it spanned 54 Vbeta and 13 Jbeta. A single record per CDR3 protein comes from TCRdb applying MiXCR to the immunoSEQ multiplex PCR reads. The sample has 110,000 or so distinct CDR3 sequences; 85% to 95% are singletons. CDR1 is GTSNPN, CDR2 SVGIG, per germline (reference sequence). The ends were cut back, 1 base at V and 4 bases at J, with 5 bases in the middle. This CDR3 is built from 11 residues. This TCR was sampled from a human donor with multiple sclerosis. Sample: CD4+ T cells from PBMCs. The rearrangement joins TRBV30 to TRBJ2-7, with no clear D. CDR3 coding DNA: TGTGCCTGGAGTGACCTATACGAGCAGTACTTC. Its protein is CAWSDLYEQYF.